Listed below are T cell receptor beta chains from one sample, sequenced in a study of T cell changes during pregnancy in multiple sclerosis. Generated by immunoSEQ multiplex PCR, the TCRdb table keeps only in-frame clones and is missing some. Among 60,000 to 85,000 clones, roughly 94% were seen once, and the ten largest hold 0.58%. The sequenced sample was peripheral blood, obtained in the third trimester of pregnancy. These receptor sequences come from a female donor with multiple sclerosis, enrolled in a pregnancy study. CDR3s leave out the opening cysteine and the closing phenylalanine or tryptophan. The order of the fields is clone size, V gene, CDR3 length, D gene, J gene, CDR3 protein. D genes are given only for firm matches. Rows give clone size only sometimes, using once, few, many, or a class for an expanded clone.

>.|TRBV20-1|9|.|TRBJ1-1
SARGDTEAF
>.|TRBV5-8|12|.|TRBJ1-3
ASSPGYSGNTIY
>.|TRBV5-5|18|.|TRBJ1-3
ASSLEALGGRLYPGNTIY
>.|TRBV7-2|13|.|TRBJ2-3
ASSVRGTSTDTQY
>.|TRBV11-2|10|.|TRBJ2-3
ASSPSTDTQY
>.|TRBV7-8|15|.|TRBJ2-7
ASSLGGLAGGGYEQY
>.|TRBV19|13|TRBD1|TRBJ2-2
ASSVGQGNTGELF
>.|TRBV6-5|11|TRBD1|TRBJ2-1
ASSRTGIIEQF
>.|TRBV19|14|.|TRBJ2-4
ASSNQGPKAKNIQY
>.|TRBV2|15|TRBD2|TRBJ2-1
ASTLLAGGSSYNEQF
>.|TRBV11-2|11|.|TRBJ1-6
ASSLGGDSPLH
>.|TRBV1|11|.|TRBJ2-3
TRDREFADTQY
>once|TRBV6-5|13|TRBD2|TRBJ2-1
ASAFHGGARNEQF
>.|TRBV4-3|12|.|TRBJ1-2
ASSQGPRTYGYT
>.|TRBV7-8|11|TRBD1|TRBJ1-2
ASSFDRVAGYT
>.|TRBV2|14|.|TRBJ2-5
ASRSGTGGGEETQY
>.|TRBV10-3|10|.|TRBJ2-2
AIILNTGELF
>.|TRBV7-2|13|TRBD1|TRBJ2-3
ASSLSGGGADTQY
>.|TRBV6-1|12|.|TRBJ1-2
ASSEALQGYGYT
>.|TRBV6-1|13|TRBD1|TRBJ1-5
ASSPDRGGNQPQH
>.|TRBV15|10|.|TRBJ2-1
ATSSGYNEQF
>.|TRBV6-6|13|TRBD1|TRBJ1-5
ASSTGQGINQPQH
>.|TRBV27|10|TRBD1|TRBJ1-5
ASNDRGLTQH
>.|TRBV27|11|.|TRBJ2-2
ASSLSTAGELF